The TCR beta chain described here comes from a study of blood T cell repertoires in COVID-19 (dated by TCRdb to about 2020). Some background on the complete study: Collaborator samples came from the United States, Italy and Spain and covered acute and convalescent phases of COVID-19. The prospective study material was composed of cDNA or gDNA derived from T cells, B-cell-depleted T cells, or PBMCs. Where available, HLA class I and class II types were obtained from metadata supplied by the sample provider rather than from assay-based typing. The repertoires were made available in a free public database intended to serve as a resource for research on the immune response to SARS-CoV-2. Samples came from the ongoing ImmuneRACE study (first 160 participants) plus 1,254 subjects from 6 global collaborators. Deeply sampled blood TCRbeta repertoires from subjects exposed to, actively infected with, or recovered from COVID-19 were included in the dataset. A de-identified subject ID, COVID-19 status, age in years and sex were almost always included in the sample metadata.

Collaborating institutions collected whole blood in K2EDTA tubes following their own protocols. For TCRbeta analysis, collaborators shipped samples in one of three forms: frozen whole blood, isolated PBMCs, or DNA extracted from either of those sample types. What the research found in general, with its limitations: Clinical and demographic metadata were provided uncurated, with the amount varying by source and participant.

The CDR3 runs 14 residues from the cysteine to the phenylalanine. This entry keeps only the CDR3 DNA: 42 bases, framed from base 1. Via the germline V gene, CDR1 is SGHRS and CDR2 YFSETQ. The junction shows trimming of 0 bases on V and 12 bases on J, and the gene matches do not reach 9 bases of it. The immunoSEQ Assay, a bias-controlled multiplex PCR, was used to amplify TCRbeta CDR3 regions from genomic DNA. In the paper's pipeline: The number of nucleated cells in each sample was estimated by amplification of reference gene primers within the assay. Sequence reads were collapsed and filtered to measure the absolute abundance of every unique TCRbeta CDR3 rearrangement. Productive Simpson clonality was computed per sample as the square root of Simpson's diversity index over productive rearrangements. TCRdb re-hosts the immuneACCESS table, in-frame sequences only. Its copies lack some clones; in the studies checked, an unresolved V gene accounts for under half of them, and the cause for the rest is not known. V and J calls and clone size are those listed in that table; D and trimming were worked out from the DNA. The sample yields roughly 87,000 clones; 70% to 90% were counted once. The ten largest clones add up to over 0.45% of the sample.

Note on this clone: Its antigen is not yet known. Qualities for individual bases were not recorded, and no much larger clone is one base off.

Sequencing was done on a sample of peripheral blood. The sequence was collected from a man between 60 and 70 years old with acute or convalescent COVID-19. The chain is assembled from TRBV5-1 and TRBJ2-1, and TRBD2 aligns with 7 junction nucleotides. CDR3 protein: CASSLDSKGEGQFF. The DNA reads TGCGCCAGCAGCTTGGACTCCAAAGGGGAGGGGCAGTTCTTC. The full variable domain, with segments outside the CDR3 supplied by the reference TRBV5-1 and TRBJ2-1 proteins, appears as KAGVTQTPRYLIKTRGQQVTLSCSPISGHRSVSWYQQTPGQGLQFLFEYFSETQRNKGNFPGRFSGRQFSNSRSEMNVSTLELGDSALYLCASSLDSKGEGQFFGPGTRLTVL.